Following are 24 T cell receptor beta chains from one sample sequenced in a study of T-cell memory formation after mild COVID-19. One entry per CDR3 protein results from TCRdb running MiXCR on the 5' RACE reads. The table shows hundreds of thousands of distinct CDR3 sequences, with roughly 13% occurring only once. Sequenced input: PBMCs or a T cell subset sorted from them (not recorded which). The receptors come from a man aged 18 to 30 who had mild COVID-19 (a few samples of this study predate the infection). Cell type and time point are not known.

The rearrangement links TRBV28 to TRBJ2-3, with a tentative D call TRBD2 (6 bases). Germline lookup yields CDR1 MDHEN and CDR2 SYDVKM. The CDR3 spans 14 residues. V shed 5 bases and J shed 2 bases, with 11 bases lying between them. This CDR3 is CASSGPGDTDTQYF. In DNA form, the CDR3 reads TGTGCCAGCAGTGGACCGGGGGACACAGATACGCAGTATTTT.

This clonotype came up many times. The chain joins TRBV5-1 to TRBJ2-7; 8 bases fit TRBD1. Germline values: CDR1 SGHRS, CDR2 YFSETQ. The CDR3 has 13 residues. The J segment lost 4 bases and the V segment lost 3 bases, leaving 3 bases of the junction unmatched. The CDR3, as DNA: TGCGCCAGCAGCTCCGGACAGGGATACGAGCAGTACTTC. Its protein is CASSSGQGYEQYF. The entire variable domain, with the rest obtained from reference TRBV5-1 and TRBJ2-7, is as follows: KAGVTQTPRYLIKTRGQQVTLSCSPISGHRSVSWYQQTPGQGLQFLFEYFSETQRNKGNFPGRFSGRQFSNSRSEMNVSTLELGDSALYLCASSSGQGYEQYFGPGTRLTVT.

A few counts support this clonotype. The chain has TRBV12-3 or TRBV12-4 and TRBJ1-1, with D unresolved. The length of the CDR3 is 12 residues. The V end was cut by 5 bases, the J end by 4 bases, with 8 bases between. Here the CDR3 reads CASSVGFTEAFF. The CDR3 nucleotides are TGTGCCAGCAGTGTGGGGTTCACTGAAGCTTTCTTT.

The gene calls are TRBV6-1 and TRBJ2-2; D unresolved. Trimming stripped 10 bases from V and 2 bases from J, with 17 bases between. CDR3 length: 15 residues. CDR1 and CDR2 from the germline V gene are MNHNS and SASEGT. CDR3 nucleotide sequence: TGTGCCACCACCATCCAACAGCCTAACACCGGGGAGCTGTTTTTT. Translation: CATTIQQPNTGELFF.

In its sample, this clonotype was seen a few times. This rearrangement joins TRBV27 to TRBJ1-6; D might be TRBD1 (6 bases). The germline CDR1 and CDR2 sequences are MNHEY and SMNVEV (reference sequence). The CDR3 length is 13 residues. The V end lost 3 bases, the J end lost 10 bases, and 10 bases lay between the germline ends. CDR3 DNA: TGTGCCAGCAGTTTGGGGGCTCGCTCACCCCTCCACTTT. It specifies CASSLGARSPLHF.

This clonotype was seen ten or more times. V is TRBV15 and J is TRBJ2-7; 8 nucleotides agree with TRBD1. The trim removed 3 bases at V and 3 bases at J, leaving 4 bases unmatched. The germline V gene encodes CDR1 LNHNV and CDR2 YYDKDF (reference sequence). The CDR3 spans 14 residues. The CDR3 here is CATSRDREIYEQYF. DNA of the CDR3: TGTGCCACCAGCAGGGACAGGGAAATCTACGAGCAGTACTTC. Based on the CDR3 plus reference TRBV15 and TRBJ2-7, the full variable domain is DAMVIQNPRYQVTQFGKPVTLSCSQTLNHNVMYWYQQKSSQAPKLLFHYYDKDFNNEADTPDNFQSRRPNTSFCFLDIRSPGLGDTAMYLCATSRDREIYEQYFGPGTRLTVT.

This clonotype was seen only a few times. The chain recombines TRBV2 with TRBJ2-2; D not certain. From germline, CDR1 is SNHLY and CDR2 FYNNEI. Trimming removed 7 bases from V and 1 base from J, with 4 bases in between. The CDR3 spans 12 residues. CDR3 bases: TGTGCCAGCATGAGGAACACCGGGGAGCTGTTTTTT. It encodes CASMRNTGELFF.

In its sample, this clonotype was seen a few times. The J gene is TRBJ1-2, the V gene TRBV6-5, with D hard to call. V was shortened by 6 bases and J by 7 bases, with 18 bases between the two germline ends. The length of the CDR3 is 14 residues. CDR1 and CDR2 from the germline V gene are MNHEY and SVGAGI. CDR3 residues: CASSYTDLRSGYTF. In nucleotides, the CDR3 is TGTGCCAGCAGCTATACTGATCTCAGGAGTGGCTACACCTTC.

The gene calls are TRBV7-8 and TRBJ2-2; TRBD2 is a possible D gene (7 bases). The CDR3 has 19 residues. The germline V and J ends were trimmed by 1 base and 0 bases, with 18 bases remaining between them. Germline V CDR1 and CDR2: SGHVS, FQNEAQ. This CDR3 reads CASSLVIPGGGANTGELFF. CDR3 bases: TGTGCCAGCAGCTTAGTTATCCCGGGCGGGGGCGCGAACACCGGGGAGCTGTTTTTT.

This clonotype came up many times. The chain couples TRBV7-8 to TRBJ1-4; D unclear. This CDR3 spans 15 amino acids. CDR1 is SGHVS, CDR2 FQNEAQ, per germline. The V gene lost 2 bases and the J gene lost 0 bases, with 7 bases spanning the gap. The CDR3 nucleotides are TGTGCCAGCAGCTTACAGACTGCAACTAATGAAAAACTGTTTTTT. As protein: CASSLQTATNEKLFF.

The chain joins TRBV4-3 to TRBJ1-1; no definite D call. Between the trimmed V and J ends, which lost 0 bases and 1 base, there was a span of 12 bases. The CDR3 spans 16 residues. The germline gives CDR1 LGHNA, CDR2 YSLEER. This CDR3 is CASSQDRLLTNTEAFF. The CDR3 nucleotides are TGCGCCAGCAGCCAAGATCGACTCCTTACGAACACTGAAGCTTTCTTT.

This clonotype was observed a few times. The CDR3 sequence: CASSPNFALLAGERNEQFF. The CDR3, as DNA: TGCGCCAGCAGCCCGAATTTTGCCTTACTAGCGGGGGAGCGGAATGAGCAGTTCTTC. This chain links TRBV4-1 with TRBJ2-1; TRBD2 matches 11 bases. Looked up from germline, CDR1 is MGHRA and CDR2 is YSYEKL. V shed 4 bases and J 7 bases; nucleotides not matched to a gene: 18. The CDR3 has 19 residues.

This CDR3 is CASSLMRGGPAEQYF. The CDR3 DNA sequence: TGTGCCAGCAGCTTAATGAGGGGAGGACCAGCCGAGCAGTACTTC. This chain uses TRBV11-2 with TRBJ2-7; D perhaps matches TRBD2 (6 bases). CDR1 is SGHAT and CDR2 is FQNNGV in the germline V gene. The V end lost 2 bases, the J end lost 6 bases, and 17 bases lay between the germline ends. This CDR3 comprises 15 residues.

This clonotype showed up just a few times. V and J are TRBV2 and TRBJ1-2; D is ambiguous. V gave up 6 bases and J gave up 3 bases, with 8 bases separating them. This CDR3 spans 12 amino acids. CDR1 is SNHLY, CDR2 FYNNEI, per germline. CDR3 bases: TGTGCCAGCAGGGGCCGGGACTATGGCTACACCTTC. Translated: CASRGRDYGYTF.

CDR3 in amino acids: CASSRPTGTSSYNEQFF. CDR3 nucleotides: TGCGCCAGCAGCCGGCCGACAGGGACTAGCTCCTACAATGAGCAGTTCTTC. This sequence joins TRBV4-3 and TRBJ2-1; D might be TRBD2 (8 bases). Germline CDR1 and CDR2: LGHNA and YSLEER. The CDR3 is 17 residues long. Trimming removed 4 bases at V and 0 bases at J, with 16 bases between.

This clonotype was counted at least ten times. The J gene is TRBJ2-1, the V gene TRBV7-7; 13 bases align to TRBD2. CDR1 and CDR2 (germline): SSHAT, FNYEAQ (reference sequence). The CDR3 is 15 amino acids. V was pared by 5 bases and J by 6 bases, with 4 bases of the junction left unmatched. The CDR3 loop is CASSPRTSGGNEQFF. As DNA, the CDR3 is TGTGCCAGCAGCCCCCGGACTAGCGGGGGCAATGAGCAGTTCTTC.

This clonotype occurred a few times. The gene calls are TRBV3-1 and TRBJ1-5; D is possibly TRBD1 (5 bases). The germline V gene has CDR1 LGHDT and CDR2 YNNKEL (reference sequence). This CDR3 is 14 amino acids long. The V gene lost 3 bases and the J gene lost 7 bases, with 13 bases spanning the gap. CDR3 loop: CASSQGGAWQPQHF. Written as DNA, the CDR3 is TGTGCCAGCAGCCAGGGGGGTGCTTGGCAGCCCCAGCATTTT.

This chain uses TRBV20-1 with TRBJ2-1; 8 bases are shared with TRBD2. There are 16 residues in the CDR3. V lost 0 bases to trimming and J lost 5 bases; unmatched junction nucleotides: 9. The germline V gene encodes CDR1 DFQATT and CDR2 SNEGSKA (reference sequence). CDR3 coding DNA: TGCAGTGCTAGAGATTGGGGTAGCGGGGCCAACAATGAGCAGTTCTTC. Translation: CSARDWGSGANNEQFF.

The chain has TRBV4-2 and TRBJ2-4, with D perhaps TRBD1 (5 bases). Between the trimmed V and J ends, which lost 0 bases and 8 bases, there was a span of 8 bases. There are 13 residues in the CDR3. In germline, CDR1 is LGHNA, CDR2 YNFKEQ. CDR3: CASSQDLTDIQYF. DNA for the CDR3: TGTGCCAGCAGCCAAGATTTGACAGACATTCAGTACTTC.

The chain carries TRBV20-1 and TRBJ1-1; TRBD1 agrees at 8 bases. Germline CDR1 reads DFQATT; CDR2 reads SNEGSKA (reference sequence). J gave up 2 bases and V 6 bases, and 8 bases lay outside the gene matches. This CDR3 has 14 residues. Here the CDR3 reads CSAPDRGTNTEAFF. The CDR3 DNA sequence: TGCAGTGCGCCCGACAGGGGAACTAACACTGAAGCTTTCTTT.

This clonotype turned up a few times. The chain carries TRBV7-2 and TRBJ2-3; possibly TRBD2 for D (5 bases). The CDR3 sequence is 14 residues long. CDR1 is SGHTA, CDR2 FQGNSA, per germline. V gave up 5 bases and J gave up 3 bases, with 12 bases separating them. The CDR3 bases are TGTGCCAGCAGCCCGGCGTCGGGGACAGATACGCAGTATTTT. This gives the protein CASSPASGTDTQYF.

The chain employs TRBV4-2 and TRBJ2-5; 9 positions agree with TRBD2. Germline V CDR1 and CDR2: LGHNA, YNFKEQ. Trimming cost V 0 bases and J 2 bases; bases outside gene matches: 7. The CDR3 extends over 17 amino acids. The CDR3 sequence is CASSQDPSGGLQETQYF. The CDR3 nucleotides are TGTGCCAGCAGCCAAGATCCCAGCGGGGGGTTACAAGAGACCCAGTACTTC.

The sample holds a few counts of this clonotype. For the CDR3, the DNA is TGTGCCAGCAGTTTAGCCCGAGGCTCCTACGAGCAGTACGTC. Its protein is CASSLARGSYEQYV. The chain combines TRBV27 with TRBJ2-7, with no clear D. From germline, CDR1 is MNHEY and CDR2 SMNVEV (reference sequence). The CDR3 runs 14 residues. V lost 2 bases and J lost 0, with 8 bases in between.

This clonotype showed up many times. The J gene is TRBJ2-1, the V gene TRBV18, with D perhaps being TRBD1 or TRBD2 (6 bases each). Trimming stripped 3 bases from V and 15 bases from J, with 12 bases between. The germline CDR1 and CDR2 sequences are KGHSH and LQKENI. The CDR3 is 11 residues long. The CDR3 protein is CASSPGGALFF. The DNA for the CDR3 is TGTGCCAGCTCACCGGGGGGCGCGCTGTTCTTC.